Below are 27 T cell receptor beta chains sequenced from a single sample in a study of blood T cell repertoires in COVID-19. Sequencing was performed with immunoSEQ multiplex PCR; in TCRdb, only in-frame clones are kept and a portion is missing. The data hold about 240,000 clones, with about 80% observed a single time. The specimen was peripheral blood. The receptors were sampled from an elderly woman with acute or convalescent COVID-19.

In its sample, this clone was seen many times. The chain has TRBV9 and TRBJ1-6; D unresolved. The length of the CDR3 is 14 residues. V lost 1 base and J 10 bases, leaving 12 bases between the germline ends. CDR1 and CDR2 from the germline V gene are SGDLS and YYNGEE. In DNA, the CDR3 is TGTGCCAGCAGCGTAAACGAGGCGGGCTCACCCCTCCACTTT. The encoded protein is CASSVNEAGSPLHF.

The V call is TRBV19, the J call TRBJ1-5; D is perhaps TRBD1 (5 bases). This CDR3 spans 14 amino acids. Trimming removed 5 bases at V and 11 bases at J, with 19 bases between. Germline lookup yields CDR1 LNHDA and CDR2 SQIVND (reference sequence). This CDR3 is CASSPLLLIRAQHF. The CDR3 bases are TGTGCCAGTAGTCCCCTACTTCTAATCAGGGCCCAGCATTTT.

This clone has a single count. This chain joins TRBV11-2 and TRBJ2-7, with TRBD1 identical over 8 bases. Looked up from germline, CDR1 is SGHAT and CDR2 is FQNNGV. J was trimmed by 8 bases and V by 4 bases; bases with no gene match: 4. The CDR3 extends over 12 amino acids. CDR3 nucleotides: TGTGCCAGCAGCTCGGACAGGGAAAAGCAGTACTTC. Protein product: CASSSDREKQYF.

V is TRBV19 and J is TRBJ1-2, with D uncertain. The germline V gene encodes CDR1 LNHDA and CDR2 SQIVND (reference sequence). With 4 bases removed from V and 3 bases from J, the gap between germline ends came to 9 bases. The CDR3 runs to 13 residues. The CDR3: CASSTGIYYGYTF. DNA for the CDR3: TGTGCCAGTAGTACGGGGATCTACTATGGCTACACCTTC.

This clone was observed a handful of times. The chain employs TRBV4-1 and TRBJ2-7; 9 bases are shared with TRBD1. J gave up 5 bases and V 0 bases, and 8 bases lay outside the gene matches. This CDR3 has 16 amino acids. CDR1 and CDR2 from the germline V gene are MGHRA and YSYEKL. The CDR3 nucleotides are TGCGCCAGCAGCCAAGAAGGGACAGGGTGGTTGGACGAGCAGTACTTC. Translating it yields CASSQEGTGWLDEQYF.

The V and J genes are TRBV19 and TRBJ1-5; a weak D match, TRBD1 (5 bases). Trimming took 6 bases from V and 3 from J, leaving 18 bases between them. The CDR3 contains 16 residues. Germline V CDR1 and CDR2: LNHDA, SQIVND (reference sequence). The CDR3 reads CASSPLSGADNQPQHF. CDR3 DNA: TGTGCCAGTAGCCCCCTTAGTGGGGCAGACAATCAGCCCCAGCATTTT. The full variable domain, rest sourced from reference TRBV19 and TRBJ1-5, is DGGITQSPKYLFRKEGQNVTLSCEQNLNHDAMYWYRQDPGQGLRLIYYSQIVNDFQKGDIAEGYSVSREKKESFPLTVTSAQKNPTAFYLCASSPLSGADNQPQHFGDGTRLSIL.

The chain combines TRBV6-6 with TRBJ2-1; D is undetermined. Per germline, CDR1 MNHNY and CDR2 SVGAGI (reference sequence). The CDR3 consists of 11 residues. Trimming shortened V by 8 bases and J by 5 bases, and 7 bases separated the two germline ends. CDR3 sequence (DNA): TGTGCCAGCTCCACTAACAATGAGCAGTTCTTC. Translating gives CASSTNNEQFF.

V and J are TRBV5-1 and TRBJ2-7; maybe TRBD1 (7 bases). Trimming shortened V by 0 bases and J by 5 bases, and 15 bases separated the two germline ends. CDR1 and CDR2 (germline): SGHRS, YFSETQ. CDR3 length: 15 amino acids. The CDR3 here is CASSLAFGRGDEQYF. In nucleotides, the CDR3 is TGCGCCAGCAGCTTGGCCTTCGGCAGGGGGGACGAGCAGTACTTC. Supplemented by reference TRBV5-1 and TRBJ2-7, the full variable domain reads KAGVTQTPRYLIKTRGQQVTLSCSPISGHRSVSWYQQTPGQGLQFLFEYFSETQRNKGNFPGRFSGRQFSNSRSEMNVSTLELGDSALYLCASSLAFGRGDEQYFGPGTRLTVT.

This clone was recorded a few times. V usage is TRBV6-5 and J usage is TRBJ1-5; a possible D gene is TRBD1 (6 bases). This CDR3 has 14 amino acids. The germline CDR1 and CDR2 sequences are MNHEY and SVGAGI. Trimming removed 5 bases at V and 6 bases at J, with 14 bases between. CDR3 sequence reads: CASSRRGLGQPQHF. CDR3 nucleotide sequence: TGTGCCAGCAGTCGCAGGGGTCTGGGTCAGCCCCAGCATTTT.

This chain uses TRBV2 with TRBJ1-1, with 7 nucleotides matching TRBD1. V was pared by 3 bases and J by 2 bases, with 9 bases of the junction left unmatched. CDR1 and CDR2 (germline): SNHLY, FYNNEI. The CDR3 covers 16 residues. The CDR3 region is CASSDSSQGINTEAFF. CDR3 nucleotides: TGTGCCAGCAGTGATTCTTCACAGGGGATTAACACTGAAGCTTTCTTT. Complete variable domain (other parts from reference TRBV2 and TRBJ1-1): EPEVTQTPSHQVTQMGQEVILRCVPISNHLYFYWYRQILGQKVEFLVSFYNNEISEKSEIFDDQFSVERPDGSNFTLKIRSTKLEDSAMYFCASSDSSQGINTEAFFGQGTRLTVV.

This clone occurred a few times. The chain recombines TRBV3-1 (or the pseudogene TRBV3-2) with TRBJ2-2; weak D call: TRBD2 (6 bases). Germline V gene sequence: CDR1 LGHDT, CDR2 YNNKEL (reference sequence). The CDR3 loop spans 15 amino acids. Trimming left V 4 bases short and J 4 bases short, with 13 bases between. CDR3: CASSLTGLGTGELFF. CDR3 nucleotide sequence: TGTGCCAGCAGCCTCACGGGACTTGGCACCGGGGAGCTGTTTTTT.

The genes are TRBV7-9 and TRBJ1-1, with 7 bases that match TRBD1. Germline trimming cut 5 bases from V and 2 bases from J; bases unmatched to any gene: 2. Germline V gene sequence: CDR1 SEHNR, CDR2 FQNEAQ (reference sequence). The length of the CDR3 is 13 residues. The CDR3 here is CASSRDSNTEAFF. DNA for the CDR3: TGTGCCAGCAGCCGGGACAGTAACACTGAAGCTTTCTTT.

V gene TRBV7-2 combines with J gene TRBJ2-1, with 11 bases that match TRBD2. This CDR3 is built from 16 residues. Germline CDR1 and CDR2: SGHTA and FQGNSA. V lost 5 bases, J lost 3 bases, and 6 bases stayed unmatched. Here the CDR3 DNA reads TGTGCCAGCAGCCCGCCGACTAGCGGGGTCTACAATGAGCAGTTCTTC. Amino acid sequence: CASSPPTSGVYNEQFF.

This clone was observed a single time. The chain joins TRBV2 to TRBJ1-1; tentative D call: TRBD1 (5 bases). The V gene lost 3 bases and the J gene lost 4 bases, with 15 bases spanning the gap. Germline lookup yields CDR1 SNHLY and CDR2 FYNNEI. This CDR3 has 15 residues. The CDR3 sequence: CASSDGRGITTEAFF. The CDR3 region has the DNA TGTGCCAGCAGTGACGGGCGGGGGATAACCACTGAAGCTTTCTTT.

The chain employs TRBV7-2 and TRBJ1-1; possibly TRBD1 for D (5 bases). The CDR3 spans 17 residues. Germline CDR1 SGHTA, CDR2 FQGNSA. Trimming left V 5 bases short and J 1 base short, with 20 bases between. CDR3 coding DNA: TGTGCCAGCAGCCCAGGATCCGGACACCATTGGAACACTGAAGCTTTCTTT. Translating it yields CASSPGSGHHWNTEAFF.

CDR3 DNA: TGTGCCAGCAGCGTAGTTCCGGCTGGAAACACCATATATTTT. Its translation: CASSVVPAGNTIYF. The rearrangement uses TRBV9 and TRBJ1-3; D is ambiguous. The germline V and J ends were trimmed by 0 bases and 2 bases, with 6 bases remaining between them. The CDR3 is made up of 14 amino acids. The V gene's germline CDR1 is SGDLS and CDR2 YYNGEE.

The V and J genes are TRBV19 and TRBJ1-4; 11 bases are shared with TRBD1. The V segment lost 5 bases and the J segment 3 bases; nucleotides outside the gene matches: 8. Germline CDR1 and CDR2: LNHDA and SQIVND (reference sequence). There are 17 residues in the CDR3. The CDR3 is CASSLKDRGLSNEKLFF. CDR3 bases: TGTGCCAGTAGTTTAAAGGACAGGGGGCTTTCTAATGAAAAACTGTTTTTT.

CDR3 sequence: CSASLQLNTEAFF. The CDR3 DNA reads as TGCAGCGCTTCGTTACAGTTGAACACTGAAGCTTTCTTT. This rearrangement joins TRBV29-1 to TRBJ1-1; D unresolved. Germline V gene data show CDR1 as SQVTM and CDR2 as ANQGSEA. Trimming removed 7 bases from V and 0 bases from J, with 12 bases in between. The CDR3 sequence is 13 residues long.

The chain carries TRBV20-1 and TRBJ2-5; the match to TRBD2 covers 7 bases. The CDR3 runs to 15 residues. The V and J ends lost 3 bases and 4 bases, in that order; junction bases with no gene match: 11. Germline V gene data show CDR1 as DFQATT and CDR2 as SNEGSKA (reference sequence). Written as DNA, the CDR3 is TGCAGTGCTAGTGACGAAGGAGGGAGGGTAGAGACCCAGTACTTC. It encodes CSASDEGGRVETQYF.

The chain is built from TRBV21-1 and TRBJ1-4; TRBD1 was called by the table and not checked on the DNA. TRBV21-1 is a recognized pseudogene. The CDR3 runs 18 residues. The CDR3 spells CASSKTDVPGQTNEKLFF. DNA for the CDR3: TGTGCCAGCAGCAAAACCGATGTCCCGGGACAGACTAATGAAAAACTGTTTTTT.

The chain recombines TRBV12-3 or TRBV12-4 with TRBJ1-5, with D tentatively TRBD1 (5 bases). V lost 5 bases and J 7 bases, leaving 12 bases between the germline ends. This CDR3 has 13 residues. CDR3 loop: CASSGQGRQPQHF. The CDR3 bases are TGTGCCAGCAGTGGGCAGGGAAGGCAGCCCCAGCATTTT.

This chain links TRBV19 with TRBJ1-4; 7 nucleotides match TRBD1. The CDR3 has 15 amino acids. J lost 0 bases, V lost 6 bases, and 4 bases had no gene match. Looked up from germline, CDR1 is LNHDA and CDR2 is SQIVND (reference sequence). CDR3 loop: CASRTGFATNEKLFF. The CDR3 bases are TGTGCCAGTAGGACAGGGTTCGCAACTAATGAAAAACTGTTTTTT.

This chain uses TRBV2 with TRBJ2-1; D possibly corresponds to TRBD2 (6 bases). Germline CDR1 reads SNHLY; CDR2 reads FYNNEI. The CDR3 sequence is 13 residues long. Deletions cut 6 bases from V and 3 bases from J, with 9 bases between. The CDR3 bases are TGTGCCAGCAGGGGGACTGTCTACAATGAGCAGTTCTTC. Protein product: CASRGTVYNEQFF.

The J gene is TRBJ1-4, the V gene TRBV6-5, with D hard to call. Germline V CDR1 and CDR2: MNHEY, SVGAGI. Trimming removed 6 bases from V and 4 bases from J, with 12 bases in between. The CDR3 covers 14 residues. The CDR3 is CASSLLAINEKLFF. CDR3 in DNA: TGTGCCAGCAGCTTGTTGGCCATTAATGAAAAACTGTTTTTT.

This CDR3 reads CASGLGLVTYEQYF. The CDR3 DNA follows: TGTGCTAGTGGTTTGGGGCTAGTAACCTACGAGCAGTACTTC. The genes are TRBV12-5 and TRBJ2-7; D unclear. Per the germline V gene, CDR1 is LGHNT and CDR2 is FRNRAP. This CDR3 spans 14 amino acids. Trimming left V 1 base short and J 2 bases short, with 9 bases between.

This clone was observed a handful of times. The rearrangement uses TRBV5-1 and TRBJ1-1; D gene ambiguous. This CDR3 contains 17 residues. With 10 bases removed from V and 1 base from J, the gap between germline ends came to 26 bases. Germline V lookup: CDR1 SGHRS, CDR2 YFSETQ. The DNA for the CDR3 is TGCGCCCGGACGGGCGTTTCTGTCAGCGGTGAGAACACTGAAGCTTTCTTT. Its protein product is CARTGVSVSGENTEAFF.

Only a few counts were recorded for this clone. The V call is TRBV11-1, the J call TRBJ1-2; TRBD1 aligns across 11 bases. The germline V gene has CDR1 SGHAT and CDR2 FQDESV (reference sequence). The CDR3 is 13 amino acids. V lost 5 bases and J lost 6; bases outside the gene matches: 2. The CDR3 here is CASSRTGGDGYTF. CDR3 DNA: TGTGCCAGCAGCCGGACAGGGGGCGATGGCTACACCTTC.